This T cell receptor (beta chain) was captured in a study of T cells in localized non-small cell lung cancer. Study-wide results and limits: With higher T cell density in blood came longer overall survival.

Trimming left V 2 bases short and J 10 bases short, with 10 bases between. The germline V gene encodes CDR1 SGHRS and CDR2 YFSETQ. The length of the CDR3 is 13 residues. Note on this clone: The antigen remains unidentified.

Repertoires were generated with immunoSEQ multiplex PCR, while TCRdb's copy carries only in-frame clones and drops some. Among under 75,000 clones listed, approximately 87% were seen once. This receptor was taken from a male donor at least 60 years old with stage III squamous cell lung carcinoma. The sequencing here drew on peripheral blood, taken before any cancer treatment. The chain carries TRBV5-1 and TRBJ1-6, with D possibly matching TRBD1 (5 bases). DNA for the CDR3: TGCGCCAGCAGCTTAGGGGCTGGATCACCCCTCCACTTT. Protein product: CASSLGAGSPLHF.